This is a list of T cell receptor beta chains from one sample in a study of OX40 agonist ivuxolimab in advanced cancers. Profiled with immunoSEQ multiplex PCR; TCRdb holds only in-frame clones, not every one. Here the sample spans approximately 70,000 clones, approximately 90% being singletons. The sample here was CD4+ or CD8+ T cells sorted from blood, taken in a trial of the OX40 agonist ivuxolimab. The origin of the receptors is an adult with an advanced solid tumor such as melanoma, head and neck, liver or kidney cancer. Both conserved end residues are part of each CDR3. A D gene is named only where the DNA matches it firmly. Expanded clones get a size class; other rows say once, few or many, or leave the size out.

J gene	D gene	V gene	clone size	CDR3 DNA	CDR3 protein
TRBJ2-3	TRBD2	TRBV5-4	once	TGTGCCAGCAGCCCGCAGCGGGGGGGCGGGGATACGCAGTATTTT	CASSPQRGGGDTQYF
TRBJ1-1	NA	TRBV30	NA	TGTGCCTGGAGTTCCGGGAAGAACACTGAAGCTTTCTTT	CAWSSGKNTEAFF
TRBJ2-5	NA	TRBV29-1	NA	TGCAGCGCTCAAGCAGGGTTCCAAGAGACCCAGTACTTC	CSAQAGFQETQYF
TRBJ2-6	NA	TRBV19	NA	TGTGCCAGTAGGCCTCCAGGGTCTGGGGCCAACGTCCTGACTTTC	CASRPPGSGANVLTF
TRBJ2-3	NA	TRBV7-6	NA	TGTGCCAGCAGCCAGCAAGATACGCAGTATTTT	CASSQQDTQYF
TRBJ2-5	TRBD1	TRBV10-2	NA	TGCGCCAGCAACCTGGGACAGGGGTTGAGGGAGACCCAGTACTTC	CASNLGQGLRETQYF
TRBJ2-7	NA	TRBV19	NA	TGTGCCAGTAGTAGTAAGGGGTCCTACGAGCAGTACTTC	CASSSKGSYEQYF
TRBJ1-1	NA	TRBV6-1	NA	TGTGCCAGCAATAGGGTCACTGAAGCTTTCTTT	CASNRVTEAFF
TRBJ2-7	NA	TRBV27	NA	TGTGCCAGCAGTCGGGCCGGTTCCTACGAGCAGTACTTC	CASSRAGSYEQYF
TRBJ1-5	NA	TRBV6-5	NA	TGTGCCAGCAGAACAGGGATACAGCCCCAGCATTTT	CASRTGIQPQHF
TRBJ2-1	NA	TRBV6-5	NA	TGTGCCAGCAGTTACCAACGGGGAAATGAGCAGTTCTTC	CASSYQRGNEQFF
TRBJ2-3	TRBD1	TRBV18	NA	TGTGCCAGCTCACCGACGACAGGGAATACAGATACGCAGTATTTT	CASSPTTGNTDTQYF
TRBJ2-5	NA	TRBV9	NA	TGTGCCAGCAGCGTGGGGTACAGCCAAGAGACCCAGTACTTC	CASSVGYSQETQYF
TRBJ1-2	TRBD1	TRBV5-6	NA	TGTGCCAGCAGCCTGGCCAGGGGGCTTGGCTACACCTTC	CASSLARGLGYTF
TRBJ2-1	TRBD2	TRBV9	NA	TGTGCCAGCAGCGTAGCTCTAGCGGGTTGGAATGAGCAGTTCTTC	CASSVALAGWNEQFF
TRBJ2-1	TRBD2	TRBV7-9	NA	TGTGCCAGCAGCTTAGTGCTAGCGGGGGAATTCCCATACAATGAGCAGTTCTTC	CASSLVLAGEFPYNEQFF
TRBJ2-1	NA	TRBV9	NA	TGTGCCAGCAGCGGGAGCGGTACCTCTTACAATGAGCAGTTCTTC	CASSGSGTSYNEQFF
TRBJ2-2	NA	TRBV5-6	NA	TGTGCCAGCACCTTGGGGGTAAGCGGCGGGGAGCTGTTTTTT	CASTLGVSGGELFF
TRBJ1-1	TRBD1	TRBV27	NA	TGTGCCAGCAGTTCGCGACAGGGTGTCGGCACTGAAGCTTTCTTT	CASSSRQGVGTEAFF
TRBJ2-7	NA	TRBV11-3	few	TGTGCCAGCAGCTTAGCTCCCCCGCACGAGCAGTACTTC	CASSLAPPHEQYF
TRBJ2-3	TRBD2	TRBV5-1	NA	TGCGCCAGCAGCACGGCCGGGGGGGGCCGGACAGATACGCAGTATTTT	CASSTAGGGRTDTQYF
TRBJ2-3	NA	TRBV19	NA	TGTGCCAGTAGACGGGACTTTACCACAGATACGCAGTATTTT	CASRRDFTTDTQYF
TRBJ1-1	NA	TRBV7-9	NA	TGTGCCAGCAGCTGGAAGGGGGAGAACACTGAAGCTTTCTTT	CASSWKGENTEAFF
TRBJ1-2	NA	TRBV5-4	NA	TGTGCCAGCAGCCAAAACCCCAGGGCGTTGTCAGGAGGCTACACCTTC	CASSQNPRALSGGYTF
TRBJ2-5	NA	TRBV5-4	NA	TGTGCCAGCAGCCCACCCGGGACGCCGAGAGGGGAGACCCAGTACTTC	CASSPPGTPRGETQYF
TRBJ2-7	NA	TRBV27	NA	TGTGCCAGCAGTTTGGCTACTAGGGGGAGCTCCTACGAGCAGTACTTC	CASSLATRGSSYEQYF
TRBJ1-3	NA	TRBV19	NA	TGTGCCAGTAGTCCGTGGGCTGGAAACACCATATATTTT	CASSPWAGNTIYF
TRBJ1-5	TRBD1	TRBV15	NA	TGTGCCACCAGCAGAGTGACAGGGGGCGGTCAGCCCCAGCATTTT	CATSRVTGGGQPQHF
TRBJ2-3	NA	TRBV5-1	NA	TGCGCCAGCAGCCTGGGTCTGATAAGAACCACAGATACGCAGTATTTT	CASSLGLIRTTDTQYF
TRBJ1-1	NA	TRBV30	NA	TGTGCCTGGAAAAGGCCGAACACTGAAGCTTTCTTT	CAWKRPNTEAFF
TRBJ1-3	NA	TRBV5-5	NA	TGTGCCAGCAAGAACCCCTCTGGAAACACCATATATTTT	CASKNPSGNTIYF
TRBJ2-5	TRBD1	TRBV7-9	NA	TGTGCCAGCAGCAAACGACAGGGGGCGGAGGAGACCCAGTACTTC	CASSKRQGAEETQYF
TRBJ2-4	TRBD2	TRBV19	NA	TGTGCCACCCGGGGACTAGCGGCCAACATTCAGTACTTC	CATRGLAANIQYF
TRBJ2-5	NA	TRBV29-1	NA	TGCAGCGTTGAGGCTAGCTGGGAGACCCAGTACTTC	CSVEASWETQYF
TRBJ2-5	NA	TRBV7-7	NA	TGTGCTAGCGCAGCAGGGGAGACCCAGTACTTC	CASAAGETQYF
TRBJ2-3	TRBD2	TRBV2	once	TGTGCCAGCAGTGAGGGGTCGGGACTAGTCACCAATACGCAGTATTTT	CASSEGSGLVTNTQYF
TRBJ1-5	NA	TRBV19	NA	TGTGCCAGTATTTGGGGTCAGCCCCAGCATTTT	CASIWGQPQHF
TRBJ2-5	NA	TRBV30	NA	TGTGCCTGGAGTGGGGGGACGTCGGTAAAGGAGACCCAGTACTTC	CAWSGGTSVKETQYF
TRBJ2-5	NA	TRBV7-9	NA	TGTGCCAGCAGGCAGGGCAACCAAGAGACCCAGTACTTC	CASRQGNQETQYF